Below are 27 T cell receptor beta chains sequenced from a single sample in a study of regulatory T cells in long-lasting Graves disease. Both iRepertoire HTBI primers and Arm-PCR of CDR3 regions were used to build the TCR beta libraries. TCRdb reprocessed the multiplex PCR reads via MiXCR and lists one record per CDR3 protein. The data show about half a million distinct CDR3 sequences, around a fifth seen once. The time point here: persistent/refractory GD, antithyroid drugs over 5 years with positive TRAb. Construction of the TCR library relied on RNA isolated from PBMCs. Sequences were derived from peripheral blood mononuclear cells (PBMCs), sampled when the disease was refractory, from a patient treated with antithyroid drugs. These TCRs come from a female donor with Graves disease.

This clonotype was detected a few times. The genes are TRBV7-2 and TRBJ1-5, with a possible D match to TRBD1 (5 bases). This CDR3 is 17 amino acids long. The V end was cut by 5 bases, the J end by 1 base, with 18 bases between. CDR1 and CDR2 from the germline V gene are SGHTA and FQGNSA. In DNA form, the CDR3 reads TGTGCCAGCAGCCCACTTGGGGGGTCTGGGAGCAATCAGCCCCAGCATTTT. This sequence encodes CASSPLGGSGSNQPQHF.

The gene calls are TRBV12-3 or TRBV12-4 and TRBJ1-1, with a possible D match to TRBD1 (6 bases). The CDR3 sequence is 16 residues long. Deletions cut 6 bases from V and 3 bases from J, with 20 bases between. CDR3 in amino acids: CASRKRGGASYTEAFF. The DNA for the CDR3 is TGTGCCAGCAGAAAAAGGGGGGGGGCGAGTTACACTGAAGCTTTCTTT.

There are a few counts of this clonotype. The rearrangement uses TRBV29-1 and TRBJ2-7; D is perhaps TRBD1 or TRBD2 (5 bases each). The V gene's germline CDR1 is SQVTM and CDR2 ANQGSEA. With 7 bases removed from V and 1 base from J, the gap between germline ends came to 32 bases. The length of the CDR3 is 19 residues. Here the CDR3 reads CSARYPLGAGRWESYEQYF. CDR3 nucleotides: TGCAGCGCCCGCTACCCGTTAGGCGCAGGGAGATGGGAGTCCTACGAGCAGTACTTC.

This clonotype was seen repeatedly, ten times or more. The V call is TRBV12-3 or TRBV12-4, the J call TRBJ1-4; 10 bases line up with TRBD1. Losses at the gene ends were 5 bases for V and 10 bases for J; bases not matched to a gene: 7. The CDR3 extends over 14 amino acids. The CDR3 loop reads CASSHGTGDGKLFF. CDR3 DNA sequence: TGTGCCAGCAGTCACGGGACAGGGGACGGAAAACTGTTTTTT.

V gene TRBV7-2 combines with J gene TRBJ2-3; maybe TRBD1 (6 bases). V lost 1 base to trimming and J lost 3 bases, with 14 bases between them. CDR1 SGHTA and CDR2 FQGNSA come from the germline V gene. The CDR3 loop spans 16 amino acids. In nucleotides, the CDR3 is TGTGCCAGCAGCTTAGGGCCCGCGACAGGAACAGATACGCAGTATTTT. Protein sequence: CASSLGPATGTDTQYF.

This clonotype was counted only a few times. The V call is TRBV20-1, the J call TRBJ2-3; perhaps TRBD2 as D (5 bases). Germline V CDR1 and CDR2: DFQATT, SNEGSKA (reference sequence). The CDR3 extends over 12 amino acids. V was clipped by 0 bases and J by 11 bases, with 12 bases between them. The CDR3 coding sequence is TGCAGTGCTAGAGACCCGGGGATGGGGCAGTATTTT. This codes for CSARDPGMGQYF.

This clonotype was seen ten or more times. Here the CDR3 DNA reads TGTGCCAGCAGTGAAGGGACACCTAACCAGTACTTC. Residues: CASSEGTPNQYF. The chain has TRBV2 and TRBJ2-7; D may be TRBD1 (5 bases). Per the germline V gene, CDR1 is SNHLY and CDR2 is FYNNEI. V lost 1 base to trimming and J lost 10 bases, with 11 bases between them. The CDR3 covers 12 residues. The full variable domain, its missing parts supplied by reference TRBV2 and TRBJ2-7, is EPEVTQTPSHQVTQMGQEVILRCVPISNHLYFYWYRQILGQKVEFLVSFYNNEISEKSEIFDDQFSVERPDGSNFTLKIRSTKLEDSAMYFCASSEGTPNQYFGPGTRLTVT.

In this sample, this clonotype turned up many times. The genes are TRBV12-3 or TRBV12-4 and TRBJ1-4, with 7 bases lining up with TRBD1. This CDR3 has 14 residues. The V segment lost 5 bases and the J segment 5 bases; nucleotides outside the gene matches: 5. CDR3 amino acids: CASSTGTENEKLFF. The CDR3 coding sequence is TGTGCCAGCAGTACCGGGACAGAGAATGAAAAACTGTTTTTT.

This clonotype was observed many times. V and J are TRBV14 and TRBJ2-7, with 7 bases lining up with TRBD1. V shed 4 bases, J shed 4 bases, and the junction held 10 bases outside the gene matches. The CDR3 sequence is 15 residues long. Germline loops: CDR1 SGHDN, CDR2 FVKESK. The CDR3 sequence is CASSPWTGANYEQYF. As DNA, the CDR3 is TGTGCCAGCAGCCCCTGGACAGGAGCCAATTACGAGCAGTACTTC. The whole variable domain, remainder taken from reference TRBV14 and TRBJ2-7, is EAGVTQFPSHSVIEKGQTVTLRCDPISGHDNLYWYRRVMGKEIKFLLHFVKESKQDESGMPNNRFLAERTGGTYSTLKVQPAELEDSGVYFCASSPWTGANYEQYFGPGTRLTVT.

The V gene is TRBV5-1, the J gene TRBJ1-1, with D tentatively TRBD1 (6 bases). The CDR3 length is 15 residues. Germline CDR1 reads SGHRS; CDR2 reads YFSETQ. V lost 3 bases and J lost 2, with 14 bases in between. DNA for the CDR3: TGCGCCAGCAGCTCGACGACAGGATATAACACTGAAGCTTTCTTT. Amino acids: CASSSTTGYNTEAFF.

V usage is TRBV7-3 and J usage is TRBJ2-2; the D gene is possibly TRBD2 (6 bases). Per the germline V gene, CDR1 is SGHTA and CDR2 is FQGTGA. CDR3 size: 15 residues. Between the trimmed V and J ends, which lost 8 bases and 7 bases, there was a span of 20 bases. This CDR3 reads CASAKGPYGGGELFF. CDR3 bases: TGTGCCAGCGCTAAAGGCCCCTACGGGGGCGGGGAGCTGTTTTTT.

This clonotype was counted between two and nine times. The chain has TRBV30 and TRBJ1-6, with D possibly being TRBD1 (5 bases). The CDR3 is 13 residues long. V was pared by 1 base and J by 7 bases, with 8 bases between. Germline loops: CDR1 GTSNPN, CDR2 SVGIG (reference sequence). The DNA for the CDR3 is TGTGCCTGGAGTGGGGGGGTGAATTCACCCCTCCACTTT. This gives the protein CAWSGGVNSPLHF.

V is TRBV2 and J is TRBJ2-3; D gene unclear. Trimming cost V 6 bases and J 5 bases, with 12 bases left between them. CDR3 length: 13 amino acids. Germline CDR1 reads SNHLY; CDR2 reads FYNNEI. Here the CDR3 reads CASSNDIGDTQYF. For the CDR3, the DNA is TGTGCCAGCAGCAACGATATTGGAGATACGCAGTATTTT.

This clonotype has a count of ten or more. This chain links TRBV7-8 with TRBJ1-2; perhaps TRBD1 as D (5 bases). The CDR3 is 14 amino acids. The germline CDR1 and CDR2 sequences are SGHVS and FQNEAQ. V lost 1 base to trimming and J lost 1 base, with 7 bases between them. The CDR3 DNA sequence: TGTGCCAGCAGCTTAGTAGACAGTAACTATGGCTACACCTTC. Protein: CASSLVDSNYGYTF.

This clonotype came up many times. This chain joins TRBV29-1 and TRBJ2-5, with 12 bases aligning to TRBD1. The V and J ends lost 0 bases and 4 bases, in that order; junction bases with no gene match: 3. Germline V CDR1 and CDR2: SQVTM, ANQGSEA. The length of the CDR3 is 15 residues. CDR3 loop: CSVEDGTGGRETQYF. The CDR3 DNA reads TGCAGCGTTGAAGACGGGACAGGGGGCCGAGAGACCCAGTACTTC. The full variable domain, with the rest looked up from reference TRBV29-1 and TRBJ2-5, is SAVISQKPSRDICQRGTSLTIQCQVDSQVTMMFWYRQQPGQSLTLIATANQGSEATYESGFVIDKFPISRPNLTFSTLTVSNMSPEDSSIYLCSVEDGTGGRETQYFGPGTRLLVL.

Many counts were recorded for this clonotype. The rearrangement joins TRBV2 to TRBJ2-2; 13 bases map to TRBD2. CDR1 and CDR2 from the germline V gene are SNHLY and FYNNEI. Unmatched junction bases numbered 5, after V lost 5 bases and J lost 2 bases. This CDR3 is 17 amino acids long. The CDR3 region is CASSLGLAGVNTGELFF. The CDR3 bases are TGTGCCAGCAGTCTTGGACTAGCGGGGGTTAACACCGGGGAGCTGTTTTTT.

Comment on this clonotype: A single base separates this from a much larger clone, so it may be a read error. This rearrangement joins TRBV5-1 to TRBJ1-6; 7 bases map to TRBD1. CDR3 length equals 14 residues. Germline lookup yields CDR1 SGHRS and CDR2 YFSETQ. The CDR3 DNA sequence: TGTGCCAGCAGCTCGGGACAGAATAATTCACCCCTCCACTTT. Translating gives CASSSGQNNSPLHF.

The chain carries TRBV19 and TRBJ2-1, with 13 bases fitting TRBD2. Trimming at V came to 5 bases and at J to 5 bases, leaving 3 bases not matched to a gene. Germline values: CDR1 LNHDA, CDR2 SQIVND (reference sequence). CDR3 length equals 15 residues. DNA of the CDR3: TGTGCCAGTAGTCGAGGACTAGCGGGAGACAATGAGCAGTTCTTC. Its protein product is CASSRGLAGDNEQFF.

The V gene is TRBV14, the J gene TRBJ1-5; 7 bases align to TRBD1. There are 16 residues in the CDR3. V lost 8 bases and J lost 0; bases outside the gene matches: 10. CDR1 is SGHDN, CDR2 FVKESK, per germline. The CDR3 DNA reads TGTGCCAGCCCCGTCGAGACAGGGAATAGCAATCAGCCCCAGCATTTT. It yields the protein CASPVETGNSNQPQHF.

This clonotype came up a few times. The chain employs TRBV20-1 and TRBJ2-2, with no clear D. V lost 4 bases and J lost 2, with 5 bases in between. Germline V gene sequence: CDR1 DFQATT, CDR2 SNEGSKA (reference sequence). The CDR3 has 12 amino acids. CDR3 residues: CSAIGNTGELFF. The CDR3 bases are TGCAGTGCTATAGGAAACACCGGGGAGCTGTTTTTT.

This clonotype was counted ten times or more. The chain joins TRBV7-2 to TRBJ2-5; TRBD1 or TRBD2 may be the D gene (5 bases each). Germline V gene data show CDR1 as SGHTA and CDR2 as FQGNSA. Trimming took 5 bases from V and 3 from J, leaving 19 bases between them. The length of the CDR3 is 16 residues. CDR3 DNA: TGTGCCAGCAGCGACCGCTGGGACCCTGATAAAGAGACCCAGTACTTC. This sequence encodes CASSDRWDPDKETQYF.

Many counts were recorded for this clonotype. The chain is built from TRBV28 and TRBJ2-5, with D perhaps matching TRBD1 or TRBD2 (5 bases each). From germline, CDR1 is MDHEN and CDR2 SYDVKM. This CDR3 is 14 amino acids long. V lost 5 bases and J lost 2, with 12 bases in between. The CDR3 reads CASSPGTEQETQYF. CDR3 sequence (DNA): TGTGCCAGCAGTCCAGGGACGGAACAAGAGACCCAGTACTTC.

The chain is built from TRBV12-3 or TRBV12-4 and TRBJ2-1; D is unclear. V lost 5 bases to trimming and J lost 0 bases, with 17 bases between them. The CDR3 loop spans 17 amino acids. The CDR3 spells CASSALGLLGSYNEQFF. The CDR3 nucleotides read TGTGCCAGCAGTGCCCTAGGCTTGTTGGGCTCCTACAATGAGCAGTTCTTC.

As for this clonotype: Given a much more abundant clone one base away, this may be a read error. The chain has TRBV25-1 and TRBJ1-4; D ambiguous. Germline CDR1 and CDR2: MGHDK and SYGVNS. V lost 5 bases and J 7 bases, leaving 17 bases between the germline ends. The CDR3 length is 15 residues. The CDR3 nucleotides read TGTGCCAGCAGTACGAGGGTTCGTACCGGTGAAAAACTGTTTTTT. Residues: CASSTRVRTGEKLFF.

As to this clonotype: A much larger clone sits a single nucleotide away, making a read error possible. This chain uses TRBV7-2 with TRBJ1-5, with D possibly being TRBD1 (5 bases). Germline CDR1 and CDR2: SGHTA and FQGNSA. This CDR3 is 16 amino acids long. The V gene lost 1 base and the J gene lost 6 bases, with 16 bases spanning the gap. In nucleotides, the CDR3 is TGTGCCAGCAGCTTAGTGGGGCGGGGCGTTAGTCAGCCCCAGCATTTT. Protein sequence: CASSLVGRGVSQPQHF.

This clonotype was seen repeatedly, ten times or more. The chain has TRBV7-8 and TRBJ1-4, with 11 positions matching TRBD1. Per the germline V gene, CDR1 is SGHVS and CDR2 is FQNEAQ. Losses at the gene ends were 2 bases for V and 3 bases for J; bases not matched to a gene: 5. The CDR3 runs 17 residues. CDR3 nucleotide sequence: TGTGCCAGCAGCTTAAGGGGGACAGGGGGGTCTAATGAAAAACTGTTTTTT. The encoded protein is CASSLRGTGGSNEKLFF. The full variable domain, its missing parts supplied by reference TRBV7-8 and TRBJ1-4, is GAGVSQSPRYKVAKRGQDVALRCDPISGHVSLFWYQQALGQGPEFLTYFQNEAQLDKSGLPSDRFFAERPEGSVSTLKIQRTQQEDSAVYLCASSLRGTGGSNEKLFFGSGTQLSVL.

This chain connects TRBV7-9 to TRBJ1-1; D gene uncertain. CDR3 length: 15 residues. The germline gives CDR1 SEHNR, CDR2 FQNEAQ (reference sequence). Trimming took off 1 base at V and 6 bases at J, with 15 bases between the two ends. The CDR3, as DNA: TGTGCCAGCAGCTTAGTCGGGTTTCTGGTCGCTGAAGCTTTCTTT. Translating gives CASSLVGFLVAEAFF.